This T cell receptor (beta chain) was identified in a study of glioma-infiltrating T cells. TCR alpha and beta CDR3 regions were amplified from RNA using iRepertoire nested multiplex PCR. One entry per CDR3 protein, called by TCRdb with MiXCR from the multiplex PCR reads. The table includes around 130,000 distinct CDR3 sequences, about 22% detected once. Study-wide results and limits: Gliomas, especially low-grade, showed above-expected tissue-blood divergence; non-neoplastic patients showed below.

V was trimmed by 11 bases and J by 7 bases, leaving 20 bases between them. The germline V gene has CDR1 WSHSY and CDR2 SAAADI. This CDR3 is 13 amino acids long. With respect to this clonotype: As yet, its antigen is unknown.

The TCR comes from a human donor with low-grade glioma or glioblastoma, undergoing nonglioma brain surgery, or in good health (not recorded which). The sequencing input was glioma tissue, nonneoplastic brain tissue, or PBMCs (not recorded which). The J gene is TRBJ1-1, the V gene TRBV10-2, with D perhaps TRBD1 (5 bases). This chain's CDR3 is CACTSQGVGEAFF. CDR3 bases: TGCGCCTGCACTTCGCAGGGCGTTGGTGAAGCTTTCTTT.